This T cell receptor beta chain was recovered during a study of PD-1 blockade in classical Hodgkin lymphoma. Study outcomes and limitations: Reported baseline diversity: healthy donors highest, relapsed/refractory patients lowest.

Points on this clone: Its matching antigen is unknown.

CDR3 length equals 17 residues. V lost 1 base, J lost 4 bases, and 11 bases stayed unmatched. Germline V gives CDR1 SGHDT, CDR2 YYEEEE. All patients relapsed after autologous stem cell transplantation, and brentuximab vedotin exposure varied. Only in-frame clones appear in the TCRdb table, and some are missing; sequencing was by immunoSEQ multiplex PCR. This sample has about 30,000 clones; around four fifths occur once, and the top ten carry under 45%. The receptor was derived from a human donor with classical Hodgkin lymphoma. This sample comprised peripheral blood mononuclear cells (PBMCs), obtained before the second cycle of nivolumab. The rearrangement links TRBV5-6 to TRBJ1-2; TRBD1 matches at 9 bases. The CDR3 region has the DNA TGTGCCAGCAGCTTGCCATCTACAGGGGGCGCCCCCTATGGCTACACCTTC. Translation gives CASSLPSTGGAPYGYTF.